This TCR beta chain emerged from a study of regulatory T cells in long-lasting Graves disease. Noted time point: newly diagnosed GD, antithyroid drugs for less than 3 months. The TCR library was made from RNA extracted from PBMCs. Trimming pared 6 bases from V and 2 bases from J, leaving 20 bases between. This CDR3 region has 17 residues. In this sample, this clonotype turned up many times. Construction of TCR beta libraries relied on iRepertoire HTBI primers and on Arm-PCR targeting CDR3 regions. TCRdb reanalysed the multiplex PCR reads using MiXCR and keeps one entry per CDR3 protein. The sample lists a few hundred thousand distinct CDR3 sequences; 15% were seen once. The same sample was also used in a study of T cells in Graves' hyperthyroidism and ophthalmopathy.

The rearrangement joins TRBV12-3 or TRBV12-4 to TRBJ2-1; D not resolved. The source is a woman aged 40-49 years with Graves disease. Sample: peripheral blood mononuclear cells (PBMCs), taken at new diagnosis, from a patient treated with antithyroid drugs. The CDR3, as DNA: TGTGCCAGCAGACCTCGCGTTACCACAACGGCCTACAATGAGCAGTTCTTC. Amino acid sequence: CASRPRVTTTAYNEQFF.